This entry describes one T cell receptor beta chain. Its antigen is unknown. This record belongs to a study of cytomegalovirus exposure and HLA in healthy donors. Study-level results: Using a false discovery rate of 0.05, a later analysis showed that 15,000 to 20,000 TCR beta sequences were associated with HLA alleles. Sequencing likely generated an artifact that appeared as a cluster of highly shared sequence variants. Using the classifier, cytomegalovirus status was reportedly diagnosed with high specificity and sensitivity.

These donors, healthy bone marrow donors, were studied. Per germline, CDR1 SQVTM and CDR2 ANQGSEA. The V end lost 3 bases, the J end lost 4 bases, and 15 bases lay between the germline ends. This CDR3 region has 14 residues. Amplification used 60 Vbeta primers and 13 Jbeta primers. This table comes from immunoSEQ multiplex PCR, and its TCRdb copy is limited to in-frame clones, with some not included. This sample carries around 160,000 clones, around four fifths of them seen once, and the ten largest clones take 9% to 10%. Material: PBMCs. The receptor was isolated from a man aged 18 to 29 in good health and CMV-seropositive. The V call is TRBV29-1, the J call TRBJ1-2, with D possibly matching TRBD1 (5 bases). The CDR3 coding sequence is TGCAGCGTTGAGATGCTGGGGCGCAGCTATGGCTACACCTTC. This sequence encodes CSVEMLGRSYGYTF.